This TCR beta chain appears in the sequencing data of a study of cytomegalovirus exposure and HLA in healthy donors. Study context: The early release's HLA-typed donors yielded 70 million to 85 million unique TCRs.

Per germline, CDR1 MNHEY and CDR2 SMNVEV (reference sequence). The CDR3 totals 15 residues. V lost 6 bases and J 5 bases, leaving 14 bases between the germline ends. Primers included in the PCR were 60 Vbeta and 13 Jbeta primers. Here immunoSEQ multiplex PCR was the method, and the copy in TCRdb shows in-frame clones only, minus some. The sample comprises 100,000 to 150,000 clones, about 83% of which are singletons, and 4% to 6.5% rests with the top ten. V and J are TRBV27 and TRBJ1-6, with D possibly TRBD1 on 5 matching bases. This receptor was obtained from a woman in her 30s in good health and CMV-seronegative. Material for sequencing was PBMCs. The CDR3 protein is CASSPGGTHNSPLHF. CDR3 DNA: TGTGCCAGCAGCCCCGGAGGGACCCATAATTCACCCCTCCACTTT.